The clone carrying this TCR beta chain appeared a single time. What it binds is unknown. The data originate from a study of T cell responses to AZD1222 COVID-19 vaccine. Study-level results: When two AZD1222 doses had been given, Spike-specific TCR breadth and depth rose. Spike-spanning, vaccine-associated CD4 TCRs were dominant at 160-218 and 743-854.

Some clones are missing from TCRdb's copy, which holds only in-frame ones; the method was immunoSEQ multiplex PCR. The sample has 95,000 to 150,000 clones, more than 80% seen once. This TCR derives from an adult in good health. The material was peripheral blood, obtained on day 0 of AZD1222 vaccination.

The CDR3 DNA follows: TGTGCCATCACCCGGTTTCGGGGGCGCAACACTGAAGCTTTCTTT. This encodes CAITRFRGRNTEAFF. The genes are TRBV10-3 and TRBJ1-1; D might be TRBD1 (6 bases). This CDR3 is 15 amino acids long. CDR1 and CDR2 from the germline V gene are ENHRY and SYGVKD. V was clipped by 7 bases and J by 2 bases, with 17 bases between them.